This T cell receptor (beta chain) was sequenced during a study of response to subunit inactivated influenza vaccine. Regarding the study as a whole: After each seasonal influenza vaccination, few new T cells are recruited, the authors suggested.

As regards this clonotype: The antigen remains unidentified.

TCRdb independently ran MiXCR on the RT-PCR reads; one entry per CDR3 protein. The sample includes around 190,000 distinct CDR3 sequences, around 8.8% of them seen just once. Germline values: CDR1 SGHRS, CDR2 YFSETQ. The V gene end was trimmed by 4 bases and the J gene end by 4 bases; junction bases not matched to a gene: 15. The CDR3 is made up of 18 amino acids. The origin of this receptor is a man in his fifties who received an inactivated influenza vaccine. The material sequenced was non-naive T cells sorted from PBMCs, taken on the day of vaccination. The chain combines TRBV5-1 with TRBJ2-2; TRBD2 aligns across 8 bases. Here the CDR3 DNA reads TGCGCCAGCAGCCCTGGCCCACTAGCGGATGTCTTCACCGGGGAGCTGTTTTTT. Protein sequence: CASSPGPLADVFTGELFF.